This T cell receptor (beta chain) was documented in a study of neoadjuvant anti-PD-1 for oral cavity cancer. This clone was seen just once. Its specificity is not known. V was shortened by 8 bases and J by 6 bases, with 10 bases between the two germline ends. Germline CDR1 reads MDHEN; CDR2 reads SYDVKM. CDR3 length: 12 amino acids. Overall study results and limits: Higher pretreatment blood Treg/Th17 ratios correlated with higher pretreatment blood and lower post-treatment tumor TCRbeta clonality.

Blood libraries mostly used approximately 450 ng genomic DNA, six replicates each. TCRdb keeps only in-frame clones here, not all; method: immunoSEQ multiplex PCR. The table lists roughly 15,000 clones, about 70% of them singletons. The rearrangement joins TRBV28 to TRBJ2-2; D remains ambiguous. The TCR comes from a person aged 35-79 years with oral cavity squamous cell carcinoma. The sequences come from PBMCs, collected before nivolumab (anti-PD-1) treatment. This chain's CDR3 is CASSWGAGELFF. The CDR3 DNA is TGTGCCAGCTCGTGGGGTGCCGGGGAGCTGTTTTTT.